This T cell receptor (beta chain) came from a study of metastatic and nonmetastatic thyroid tumors (dated by TCRdb to 2019 to 2021). General notes on the study: Repertoires were compared across peripheral blood and tumor or nodule tissue samples from malignant and benign thyroid patients.

The table lists this clone with many counts. This clone's antigen is unknown. It has no much larger one-base neighbor in the sample; base qualities were not kept. General findings and caveats noted by the study authors: In both blood and tumor samples, TCR beta diversity was reported to be significantly higher in malignant tumors than in benign nodules.

None of the patients had been given any treatment before thyroid surgery. The study retrospectively analysed patient clinical samples collected from the early 2010s to the late 2010s using T-cell receptor beta sequencing. According to the germline V gene, CDR1 reads SGHRS and CDR2 reads YFSETQ. Reading from cysteine to phenylalanine, the CDR3 counts 12 amino acids. The only DNA kept is the CDR3, 36 bases in frame from the first base. V is pared back by 4 bases and J by 2 bases, with 7 bases lying between the germline termini. The library was made by PCR. The instrument given in TCRdb is Illumina HiSeq 4000. High-throughput sequencing was used to profile the CDR3 region of the TCR beta-chain in every patient. In the source study's methods: The researchers built a classifier to tell apart papillary thyroid cancer patients with distant metastasis, based on CDR3 differences among clinicopathological groups. To measure repertoire diversity the researchers used the Shannon index, while the Morisita-Horn index served to gauge how similar the tumor and blood repertoires were. TCRdb's own reprocessing of the public reads used fastp at Q25 and MiXCR and kept productive beta chains. These V and J calls are TCRdb output, not the study's own analysis. The sample records more than 25,000 clones, around 7.4% of which are singletons. The ten largest clones capture around 44% of the sample.

Recombination joined TRBV5-1 with TRBJ2-7, with the D gene not confidently named. Material: blood. The sequence was collected from a female donor with papillary thyroid cancer or a benign thyroid nodule (not recorded which). Some clones in this sample may be carry-over from other donors' samples. The DNA reads as follows: TGCGCCAGCAGCCCAACTACCTACGAGCAGTACTTC. Its protein product is CASSPTTYEQYF.